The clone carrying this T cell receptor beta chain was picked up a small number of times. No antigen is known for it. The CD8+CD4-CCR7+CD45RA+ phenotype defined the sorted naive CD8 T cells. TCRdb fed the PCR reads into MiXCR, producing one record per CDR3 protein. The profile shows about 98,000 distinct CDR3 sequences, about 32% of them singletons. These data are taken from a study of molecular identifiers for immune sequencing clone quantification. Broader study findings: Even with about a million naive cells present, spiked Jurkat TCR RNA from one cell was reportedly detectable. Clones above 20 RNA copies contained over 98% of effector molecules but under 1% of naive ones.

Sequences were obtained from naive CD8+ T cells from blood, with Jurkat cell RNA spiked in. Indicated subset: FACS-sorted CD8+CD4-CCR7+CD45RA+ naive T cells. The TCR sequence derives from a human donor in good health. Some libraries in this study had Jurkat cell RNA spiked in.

The CDR3 is CASSVASRTDTQYF. The CDR3 DNA follows: TGTGCCAGCAGCGTGGCCAGCCGCACAGATACGCAGTATTTT. This rearrangement joins TRBV9 to TRBJ2-3; no clear D. Germline V lookup: CDR1 SGDLS, CDR2 YYNGEE. V lost 2 bases, J lost 1 base, and 8 bases lay in between. The CDR3 covers 14 residues.